The clone carrying this T cell receptor (beta chain) appeared many times. The antigen is undetermined. The authors built bulk TCR libraries by previously described methods with listed TCR primers. TCRdb analysed the PCR reads with MiXCR anew, one entry per CDR3 protein. Of 250,000 to 350,000 distinct CDR3 sequences in the sample, about 21% were seen once. The entry originates in a study of molecular identifiers for immune sequencing clone quantification. Whole-study findings and limits: Detection of one spiked Jurkat cell's TCR RNA reportedly worked in around 1 million naive cells.

Isolation of naive CD8 T cells was achieved by sorting on a CD8+CD4-CCR7+CD45RA+ phenotype. CDR1 DFQATT and CDR2 SNEGSKA come from the germline V gene (reference sequence). This CDR3 contains 11 residues. V was trimmed by 5 bases and J by 7 bases, leaving 11 bases between them. The specimen sequenced was naive CD8+ T cells from blood, with Jurkat cell RNA spiked in. Documented subset: FACS-sorted CD8+CD4-CCR7+CD45RA+ naive T cells. This chain uses TRBV20-1 with TRBJ1-1, with unresolved D. This sequence originates from a human donor in good health. Some libraries in this study had Jurkat cell RNA spiked in. CDR3 nucleotide sequence: TGCAGTGCTTTGCCCGTTTATGAAGCTTTCTTT. It yields the protein CSALPVYEAFF.